A selection of T cell receptor beta chains follows, all from one sample in a study of CD8+CD57+ T cells in acquired aplastic anemia. TCRdb independently ran MiXCR on the reads; one entry per CDR3 protein. This sample has about 180,000 distinct CDR3 sequences, with less than 60% found just once. The specimen was sorted CD4+, CD8+, or CD8+CD57+ T cells (not recorded which) from PBMCs. The receptor source for this set is a human donor with aplastic anemia. CDR3s include the opening cysteine and the closing phenylalanine or tryptophan. A D gene is named only where the DNA matches it firmly. Expanded clones get a size class; other rows say once, few or many, or leave the size out.

>TRBJ2-2|TRBV29-1|.|.
CSVPDINTGELFF
TGCAGCGTTCCTGACATCAACACCGGGGAGCTGTTTTTT
>TRBJ2-7|TRBV18|once|TRBD1
CASPPLQGRYEQYF
TGTGCCAGCCCACCATTACAGGGGCGGTACGAGCAGTACTTC
>TRBJ2-2|TRBV4-1|many|TRBD1
CASSQEGGLAGELFF
TGCGCCAGCAGCCAAGAAGGGGGCCTGGCCGGGGAGCTGTTTTTT
>TRBJ2-7|TRBV11-1|.|TRBD2
CASSGSTGLAGAPVSYEQYF
TGTGCCAGCAGCGGATCCACGGGACTAGCGGGAGCTCCAGTCTCGTACGAGCAGTACTTC
>TRBJ1-2|TRBV20-1|many|TRBD1
CSARDGTGPWDYGYTF
TGCAGTGCTAGAGATGGGACAGGGCCCTGGGACTATGGCTACACCTTC
>TRBJ1-2|TRBV19|many|TRBD1
CASSIDWTGYGYTF
TGTGCCAGTAGTATAGACTGGACAGGATATGGCTACACCTTC
>TRBJ2-7|TRBV7-9|.|TRBD2
CASSLIREGAEQYF
TGTGCCAGCAGCTTGATAAGGGAGGGTGCCGAGCAGTACTTC
>TRBJ1-5|TRBV10-3|few|.
CATKGEGSNQPQHF
TGTGCCACCAAAGGGGAAGGAAGCAATCAGCCCCAGCATTTT
>TRBJ2-1|TRBV29-1|.|.
CSVGDTLEQFF
TGCAGCGTCGGTGACACGCTCGAGCAGTTCTTC
>TRBJ2-5|TRBV3-1|many|.
CASSQDQRAETQYF
TGTGCCAGCAGCCAAGATCAAAGGGCAGAGACCCAGTACTTC
>TRBJ1-2|TRBV5-6|many|.
CASSSPPPNVRYTF
TGTGCCAGCAGCTCACCCCCGCCGAACGTCCGCTACACCTTC
>TRBJ2-1|TRBV10-3|.|.
CAILGPHNEQFF
TGTGCCATTCTGGGTCCCCACAATGAGCAGTTCTTC
>TRBJ2-3|TRBV5-1|few|.
CASSLVRGGTDTQYF
TGCGCCAGCAGCTTGGTCCGGGGAGGCACAGATACGCAGTATTTT
>TRBJ1-1|TRBV19|.|.
CASSIRGGSTEAFF
TGTGCCAGTAGTATTCGAGGGGGGAGCACTGAAGCTTTCTTT
>TRBJ2-5|TRBV7-2|few|.
CASSLGGGTQYF
TGTGCCAGCAGCTTAGGAGGGGGGACCCAGTACTTC
>TRBJ2-6|TRBV14|many|TRBD1
CASTQDRGLVEGANVLTF
TGTGCCAGCACCCAGGACAGGGGGCTAGTGGAGGGGGCCAACGTCCTGACTTTC
>TRBJ1-1|TRBV25-1|.|TRBD1
CAHRTGSRHTEAFF
TGTGCTCACCGGACAGGTTCCCGGCACACTGAAGCTTTCTTT
>TRBJ1-1|TRBV2|few|.
CAAPGRVLKNTEAFF
TGTGCCGCCCCGGGGAGGGTGTTAAAGAACACTGAAGCTTTCTTT
>TRBJ2-3|TRBV29-1|.|TRBD2
CSGPLAGAGDTQYF
TGCAGTGGTCCTCTAGCGGGAGCGGGAGATACGCAGTATTTT